This TCR beta chain was captured by sequencing in a study of long-term antiretroviral therapy in people with HIV. The overall study: Collection of the earliest samples took place about a decade ahead of the 2015 immediate-ART recommendation.

This clone occurred once. What it recognizes is unknown. This was the immunoSEQ v3.0 assay at survey level. Some clones are missing from TCRdb's copy, which holds only in-frame ones; the method was immunoSEQ multiplex PCR. The sample consists of tens of thousands of clones, roughly 80% of them appearing once. Study-level results: ART was followed by higher diversity that remained below transplant donor controls. Repertoires from HIV showed CDR3 length ranges narrower than those of controls.

Between the trimmed V and J ends, which lost 5 bases and 0 bases, there was a span of 11 bases. The CDR3 totals 15 residues. Germline V CDR1 and CDR2: MDHEN, SYDVKM. Donors each had at least one pre-ART PBMC sample and at least two post-ART ones. This clonotype was obtained from a man between 18 and 29 years old with HIV. The chain links TRBV28 to TRBJ1-3, with a tentative D call TRBD1 (6 bases). Source: unsorted PBMCs, taken 1.9 years after starting antiretroviral therapy. Written as DNA, the CDR3 is TGTGCCAGCAGTATCGGACAGTACTCTGGAAACACCATATATTTT. It yields the protein CASSIGQYSGNTIYF.